Presented here are 9 T cell receptor beta chains from one specimen sequenced in a study of blood T cell repertoires in COVID-19. Clones were sequenced by immunoSEQ multiplex PCR, and TCRdb holds only the in-frame ones, with some missing. The sample has around 110,000 clones; 85% to 95% are singletons. What was sequenced was peripheral blood. All receptors come from a woman aged 25 to 45 with acute or convalescent COVID-19.

The chain is built from TRBV7-8 and TRBJ2-2; TRBD2 matches 9 bases. The J segment lost 4 bases and the V segment lost 1 base, leaving 7 bases of the junction unmatched. This CDR3 is 17 amino acids long. The germline V gene has CDR1 SGHVS and CDR2 FQNEAQ. CDR3 DNA sequence: TGTGCCAGCAGCTTAGGGGCTCTAGCGGGAATCACCGGGGAGCTGTTTTTT. It translates to CASSLGALAGITGELFF.

This rearrangement joins TRBV11-3 to TRBJ2-3; 9 bases line up with TRBD2. V lost 0 bases to trimming and J lost 2 bases; unmatched junction nucleotides: 6. The germline gives CDR1 SGHNT, CDR2 YENEEA. This CDR3 is 17 amino acids long. The CDR3 coding sequence is TGTGCCAGCAGCTTAGAAATTAGCGGGGGCCCCACAGATACGCAGTATTTT. Amino acids: CASSLEISGGPTDTQYF.

The chain joins TRBV6-2 or TRBV6-3 to TRBJ2-2; D perhaps matches TRBD2 (5 bases). The V gene lost 7 bases and the J gene lost 0 bases, with 12 bases spanning the gap. The CDR3 sequence is 15 residues long. The V gene's germline CDR1 is MNHEY and CDR2 SVGEGT. This CDR3 reads CASTPLGANTGELFF. In DNA form, the CDR3 reads TGTGCCAGCACCCCCCTCGGGGCGAACACCGGGGAGCTGTTTTTT.

The V call is TRBV19, the J call TRBJ2-3; maybe TRBD2 (5 bases). Germline values: CDR1 LNHDA, CDR2 SQIVND (reference sequence). The length of the CDR3 is 14 residues. The V end was cut by 5 bases, the J end by 2 bases, with 11 bases between. The CDR3 sequence: CASSRNGDTDTQYF. Written as DNA, the CDR3 is TGTGCCAGTAGTCGCAACGGGGACACAGATACGCAGTATTTT.

The V gene is TRBV30, the J gene TRBJ1-1; tentative D call: TRBD1 (6 bases). Trimming removed 3 bases from V and 10 bases from J, with 18 bases in between. CDR3 size: 13 residues. In germline, CDR1 is GTSNPN, CDR2 SVGIG (reference sequence). The CDR3 loop reads CAWSETGTTRAFF. In DNA, the CDR3 is TGTGCCTGGAGCGAAACCGGGACAACCAGAGCTTTCTTT.

J is TRBJ1-5 and V is TRBV9; maybe TRBD1 (6 bases). This CDR3 spans 13 amino acids. CDR1 SGDLS and CDR2 YYNGEE come from the germline V gene. The V gene lost 0 bases and the J gene lost 5 bases, with 6 bases spanning the gap. The CDR3 protein is CASSVGGHQPQHF. The DNA of the CDR3 is TGTGCCAGCAGCGTAGGGGGGCATCAGCCCCAGCATTTT.

The gene calls are TRBV12-3 or TRBV12-4 and TRBJ1-2, with D maybe TRBD1 (5 bases). Trimming removed 6 bases at V and 7 bases at J, with 12 bases between. CDR3 length equals 12 residues. This CDR3 reads CASRAGLTGYTF. The CDR3 DNA follows: TGTGCCAGCAGAGCAGGGTTGACTGGCTACACCTTC.

The chain couples TRBV10-3 to TRBJ1-2; possibly TRBD1 for D (5 bases). Germline-derived CDR1 and CDR2 are ENHRY and SYGVKD. V gave up 0 bases and J gave up 6 bases, with 14 bases separating them. CDR3 length: 15 residues. CDR3 sequence reads: CAISESTSGSNGYTF. CDR3 DNA sequence: TGTGCCATCAGTGAGTCGACGTCAGGGTCAAATGGCTACACCTTC.

V and J are TRBV4-1 and TRBJ1-1; D gene uncertain. Trimming left V 4 bases short and J 7 bases short, with 16 bases between. Germline V CDR1 and CDR2: MGHRA, YSYEKL. The CDR3 totals 14 residues. The CDR3 region has the DNA TGCGCCAGCAGCCGAGGGCCAAAAGATAGTGAAGCTTTCTTT. Residues: CASSRGPKDSEAFF.